The next 8 T cell receptor beta chains were all read from a single sample in a study of blood T cell repertoires in COVID-19. This table comes from immunoSEQ multiplex PCR, and its TCRdb copy is limited to in-frame clones, with some not included. Seen here are roughly 450,000 clones, 80% to 95% observed once, and the top ten hold approximately 0.65%. Sequencing was carried out using PBMCs or T cells enriched from blood (not recorded which). The receptors were sampled from a man aged 18 to 29 who had recovered from COVID-19.

The chain links TRBV11-2 to TRBJ2-1, with TRBD2 as a possible D gene (6 bases). Trimming cost V 0 bases and J 5 bases, with 11 bases left between them. Germline V gene lookup returns CDR1 SGHAT and CDR2 FQNNGV. The CDR3 has 15 residues. The CDR3 spells CASSLDRGTHNEQFF. CDR3 nucleotides: TGTGCCAGCAGCTTAGATCGGGGGACTCACAATGAGCAGTTCTTC.

This CDR3 is CASSSRGLTGELFF. The CDR3 DNA reads TGTGCCAGCAGCTCCAGGGGGCTCACCGGGGAGCTGTTTTTT. The chain uses TRBV11-3 and TRBJ2-2, with 8 bases identical to TRBD1. The CDR3 is made up of 14 amino acids. The V and J ends lost 4 bases and 4 bases, in that order; junction bases with no gene match: 2. Germline V gene data show CDR1 as SGHNT and CDR2 as YENEEA. Full variable domain (remainder filled in from reference TRBV11-3 and TRBJ2-2): EAGVVQSPRYKIIEKKQPVAFWCNPISGHNTLYWYLQNLGQGPELLIRYENEEAVDDSQLPKDRFSAERLKGVDSTLKIQPAELGDSAVYLCASSSRGLTGELFFGEGSRLTVL.

This clone was detected only once. The rearrangement joins TRBV3-1 (or the pseudogene TRBV3-2) to TRBJ1-1; the match to TRBD1 covers 8 bases. The CDR3 consists of 13 residues. Germline V CDR1 and CDR2: LGHDT, YNNKEL (reference sequence). With 6 bases clipped from V and 4 bases from J, the junction kept 4 bases outside the gene matches. CDR3 in amino acids: CASRSDRGTEAFF. CDR3 sequence (DNA): TGTGCCAGCAGGTCCGACAGGGGCACTGAAGCTTTCTTT.

This sequence joins TRBV2 and TRBJ1-5; the D gene is possibly TRBD1 (5 bases). Trimming took 3 bases from V and 3 from J, leaving 9 bases between them. Germline CDR1 is SNHLY and CDR2 is FYNNEI. The CDR3 is made up of 14 amino acids. The CDR3 region is CASSDSGNNQPQHF. The CDR3, as DNA: TGTGCCAGCAGTGATTCAGGGAACAATCAGCCCCAGCATTTT.

This clone came up a few times. The chain combines TRBV10-3 with TRBJ2-2; 7 bases map to TRBD1. The V segment lost 10 bases and the J segment 0 bases; nucleotides outside the gene matches: 14. The V gene's germline CDR1 is ENHRY and CDR2 SYGVKD. This CDR3 is 17 amino acids long. In DNA form, the CDR3 reads TGTGCCACCTGGTTCGGCGATGACAGGGCGAACACCGGGGAGCTGTTTTTT. Its protein is CATWFGDDRANTGELFF.

This sequence joins TRBV9 and TRBJ2-2; D is ambiguous. In germline, CDR1 is SGDLS, CDR2 YYNGEE. The V gene lost 1 base and the J gene lost 0 bases, with 4 bases spanning the gap. The CDR3 is made up of 14 amino acids. CDR3 sequence: CASSVSSNTGELFF. Written as DNA, the CDR3 is TGTGCCAGCAGCGTATCCTCGAACACCGGGGAGCTGTTTTTT.

The chain joins TRBV18 to TRBJ2-5; 16 bases map to TRBD2. Germline V gene data show CDR1 as KGHSH and CDR2 as LQKENI. The CDR3 has 15 residues. The V and J ends lost 6 bases and 2 bases, in that order; junction bases with no gene match: 0. The CDR3 sequence: CASSGLAGGQETQYF. Written as DNA, the CDR3 is TGTGCCAGCTCGGGACTAGCGGGAGGGCAAGAGACCCAGTACTTC.

V usage is TRBV5-1 and J usage is TRBJ2-5; perhaps TRBD2 as D (5 bases). V dropped 4 bases and J dropped 5 bases, with 18 bases sitting between them. Germline-derived CDR1 and CDR2 are SGHRS and YFSETQ. The CDR3 length is 15 residues. The CDR3 sequence is CASSPSGNRGETQYF. The CDR3 nucleotides are TGCGCCAGCAGCCCTTCGGGGAATCGAGGGGAGACCCAGTACTTC.